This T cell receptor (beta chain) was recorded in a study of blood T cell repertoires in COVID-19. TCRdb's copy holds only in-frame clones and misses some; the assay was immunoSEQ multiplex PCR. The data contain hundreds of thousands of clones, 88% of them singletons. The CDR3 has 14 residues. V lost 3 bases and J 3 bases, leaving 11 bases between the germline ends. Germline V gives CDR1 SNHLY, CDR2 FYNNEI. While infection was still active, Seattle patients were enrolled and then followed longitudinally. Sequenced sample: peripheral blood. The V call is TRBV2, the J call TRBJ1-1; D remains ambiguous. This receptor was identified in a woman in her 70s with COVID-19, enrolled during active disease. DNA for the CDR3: TGTGCCAGCAGTGATGGCCCGGGAGACACTGAAGCTTTCTTT. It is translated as CASSDGPGDTEAFF.